Described below is a single T cell receptor (beta chain) sequence and its context. Its specificity is not known. Sorting of unstimulated PBMCs yielded separate CD3+CD4+ and CD3+CD8+ fractions. The method was immunoSEQ multiplex PCR; TCRdb's version includes in-frame clones alone and lacks a portion of them. The sample lists tens of thousands of clones, about two thirds occurring once. CDR1 and CDR2 from the germline V gene are MDHEN and SYDVKM. Losses at the gene ends were 6 bases for V and 6 bases for J; bases not matched to a gene: 6. The CDR3 sequence is 13 residues long. These data come from a study of T cell clones after liver transplantation. At the level of the study: Subjects received no induction therapy and standard immunosuppression until randomization at 12-24 months post-transplant.

Whole-study findings and limits: These preliminary findings come from unstandardized post-transplant sampling times. A significant post-transplant drop in circulating graft-donor-reactive CD4 TCRbeta sequences occurred in most of the 8 subjects.

This receptor was taken from a human donor who received a liver transplant. Sequenced material: CD4+ T cells from blood, taken before liver transplant. The chain carries TRBV28 and TRBJ2-7; 9 bases fit TRBD1. The CDR3 DNA reads TGTGCCAGCAGAATTACAGGGGGCCCCGAGCAGTACTTC. Protein: CASRITGGPEQYF.